The 10 T cell receptor beta chains given below trace back to one sample, sequenced in a study of T cell clonality in common variable immunodeficiency (dated by TCRdb to between 2014 and 2017). The paper's findings and limits, for the study overall: CVID TCRbeta sequences reportedly showed fewer deletions and N-nucleotide insertions and lacked highly modified clones with 13 or more V deletions.

These TCRs' antigens remain unknown. The library was produced with the immunoSEQ multiplex PCR assay. Sourced from immuneACCESS, this table was stored by TCRdb with only in-frame sequences that have V and J called. A share of the clones is absent; for the studies checked, an unresolved V gene accounts for under half, and the remainder has no known explanation. The table records around 15,000 clones for this sample, and not one of them appears only once. Roughly 12% of the sample rests with the top ten. Sequenced input: peripheral blood mononuclear cells. These receptors were taken from a human donor with common variable immunodeficiency.

This clone was seen a few times. The sequenced fragment ends 3 residues before the CDR3 boundary, so the rest is inferred from the germline J gene. The V call is TRBV18, the J call TRBJ2-7; maybe TRBD1 (5 bases). Trimming left V 3 bases short and J 6 bases short, with 12 bases between. The germline gives CDR1 KGHSH, CDR2 LQKENI. There are 13 residues in the CDR3. CDR3 residues: CASSPTQGGEQYF. The DNA read from the CDR3 is TGTGCCAGCTCACCGACCCAGGGCGGCGAG.

The DNA read from the CDR3 is TGTGCCAGCCAACCGGGGGGCTGGGGC. Translated, it gives CASQPGGWG. The complete CDR3 sequence is CASQPGGWGYTF. This chain joins TRBV7-9 and TRBJ1-2, with D maybe TRBD1 (6 bases). From the germline J gene comes the end of the CDR3, since the read stops 3 residues before it. The CDR3 contains 12 residues. Germline CDR1 is SEHNR and CDR2 is FQNEAQ (reference sequence).

This clone was seen only a few times. The DNA ends 3 residues before the CDR3 does, and the rest of the CDR3 is filled in from the germline J gene. This chain joins TRBV18 and TRBJ2-5, with TRBD1 as a possible D gene (6 bases). CDR1 KGHSH and CDR2 LQKENI come from the germline V gene. This CDR3 is 14 amino acids long. V shed 3 bases and J shed 4 bases, with 12 bases lying between them. CDR3 bases read: TGTGCCAGCTCACCTTTGGGGGCCGGAGAGACC. It specifies CASSPLGAGET. The entire CDR3 protein is CASSPLGAGETQYF. The entire variable domain, with the rest obtained from reference TRBV18 and TRBJ2-5, is as follows: NAGVMQNPRHLVRRRGQEARLRCSPMKGHSHVYWYRQLPEEGLKFMVYLQKENIIDESGMPKERFSAEFPKEGPSILRIQQVVRGDSAAYFCASSPLGAGETQYFGPGTRLLVL.

A word on this clone: The read ends 3 residues before the CDR3 terminus; that terminus is restored from the germline J gene. V usage is TRBV19 and J usage is TRBJ2-7; 8 nucleotides agree with TRBD1. This CDR3 region has 14 residues. Trimming at V came to 5 bases and at J to 1 base, leaving 4 bases not matched to a gene. Looked up from germline, CDR1 is LNHDA and CDR2 is SQIVND (reference sequence). The CDR3 DNA, read in part, is TGTGCCAGTAGTCCCCGGACAGGGTCCTACGAG. As protein: CASSPRTGSYE. In full, the CDR3 is CASSPRTGSYEQYF.

On this clone itself: The read terminates 3 residues before the CDR3 end, so the remaining end is supplied by the germline J gene. The chain employs TRBV5-6 and TRBJ2-1, with 8 positions matching TRBD2. The V gene end was trimmed by 3 bases and the J gene end by 6 bases; junction bases not matched to a gene: 5. This CDR3 comprises 14 residues. Germline V CDR1 and CDR2: SGHDT, YYEEEE. CDR3 DNA (partial): TGTGCCAGCAGCTCAGCGGGGGCAGGCAATGAG. Translation: CASSSAGAGNE. The complete CDR3 reads CASSSAGAGNEQFF.

This clone has a handful of counts. The CDR3 extends 3 residues past the end of the read, so its final part is completed from the germline J gene. V is TRBV11-2 and J is TRBJ2-7, with TRBD1 identical over 9 bases. This CDR3 spans 15 amino acids. The germline gives CDR1 SGHAT, CDR2 FQNNGV. V lost 6 bases, J lost 3 bases, and 9 bases stayed unmatched. Incomplete CDR3 DNA: TGTGCCAGCAGTTCACCCCGGGACAGGGACTACGAG. It is translated as CASSSPRDRDYE. The entire CDR3 reads CASSSPRDRDYEQYF.

About this clone: The read stops 3 residues short of the end of the CDR3; the missing end is completed from the germline J gene. This chain uses TRBV7-3 with TRBJ2-7; maybe TRBD2 (5 bases). V lost 1 base, J lost 5 bases, and 12 bases lay in between. CDR1 SGHTA and CDR2 FQGTGA come from the germline V gene. There are 14 residues in the CDR3. The CDR3 reads CASSLNPGSDEQYF. The part of the CDR3 DNA that was read is TGTGCCAGCAGCTTAAATCCGGGGTCGGACGAG.

This clone turned up a few times. The CDR3 is CASRGTWDSRANYGYTF. Partial CDR3 DNA: TGTGCCAGCAGGGGAACGTGGGACAGCAGAGCTAACTATGGC. This rearrangement joins TRBV6-2 or TRBV6-3 to TRBJ1-2, with TRBD1 matching 7 bases. The read comes to an end 3 residues before the CDR3 does, leaving the germline J gene to fill in the end. Germline trimming cut 6 bases from V and 0 bases from J; bases unmatched to any gene: 13. The CDR3 runs 17 residues. From germline, CDR1 is MNHEY and CDR2 SVGEGT.

In this sample, this clone turned up many times. Sequencing ends 3 residues short of the CDR3 end; the germline J gene provides the rest. V usage is TRBV7-3 and J usage is TRBJ2-3, with 9 positions matching TRBD2. J lost 2 bases, V lost 6 bases, and 6 bases had no gene match. CDR1 is SGHTA, CDR2 FQGTGA, per germline. The CDR3 consists of 15 residues. The CDR3 protein is CASSPGLAITDTQYF. The CDR3 bases that were read are TGTGCCAGCAGTCCAGGACTAGCGATCACAGATACG.

This clone was detected only a few times. The read finishes 3 residues shy of the CDR3 end, and the germline J gene is used to complete it. The chain joins TRBV18 to TRBJ1-6, with 7 nucleotides matching TRBD1. Germline V lookup: CDR1 KGHSH, CDR2 LQKENI. After removal of 2 bases from V and 5 bases from J, the junction contained 0 bases not matched to a gene. The CDR3 runs to 14 residues. Incomplete CDR3 DNA: TGTGCCAGCTCACCAACAGGGGATAATTCACCC. Its protein is CASSPTGDNSP. The entire CDR3 is CASSPTGDNSPLHF.